This T cell receptor (beta chain) is from a study of T cells after yellow fever vaccination. Study results and limitations: FACS-sorted repertoires could harbor abundant contaminating bulk-population clonotypes.

TCR cDNA, made by 5'RACE template switching, carried an added universal primer site and UMIs. Via MiXCR, TCRdb re-called the 5' RACE reads, giving one row per CDR3 protein. Among about 340,000 distinct CDR3 sequences listed, under 15% were seen once. About this clonotype itself: Its matching antigen is unknown.

The CDR3 totals 11 residues. Germline loops: CDR1 GTSNPN, CDR2 SVGIG (reference sequence). Trimming left V 0 bases short and J 11 bases short, with 8 bases between. Sample: CD4+ T cells sorted from PBMCs, taken 15 days after the yellow fever booster vaccination. This rearrangement joins TRBV30 to TRBJ2-4; possibly TRBD1 for D (5 bases). The sequence came from a man younger than 35 who received the YFV17D yellow fever vaccine. The CDR3 is CAWSVGQVQYF. CDR3 DNA: TGTGCCTGGAGTGTCGGACAAGTTCAGTACTTC.